This T cell receptor beta chain was recorded in a study of blood T cell repertoires in COVID-19. Profiled with immunoSEQ multiplex PCR; TCRdb holds only in-frame clones, not every one. The sample shows under 350,000 clones, about 83% of them seen only once. V trimming: 1 base; J trimming: 4 bases; junction bases outside the gene matches: 9. CDR1 SGHVS and CDR2 FNYEAQ come from the germline V gene. The CDR3 is made up of 19 amino acids. The sequence came from a woman aged 45-65 years who had recovered from COVID-19. This chain joins TRBV7-6 and TRBJ2-6; 11 bases are a match to TRBD1. Sequenced: peripheral blood. The DNA for the CDR3 is TGTGCCAGCAGCTTAGTGTTTGGACAGGGGGCGAAGGGGGCCAACGTCCTGACTTTC. Protein: CASSLVFGQGAKGANVLTF.